These 10 T cell receptor beta chains were sequenced from one sample in a study of cytomegalovirus exposure and HLA in healthy donors. PCR amplification relied on 60 Vbeta primers (plus 13 Jbeta primers). TCRdb's copy holds only in-frame clones and misses some; the assay was immunoSEQ multiplex PCR. The sample has 100,000 or so clones; around 80% are singletons. What was sequenced was PBMCs. Receptor source: a woman aged 40 to 49 in good health and CMV-seronegative.

The CDR3 region is CASRGQGGQETQYF. The CDR3, as DNA: TGTGCCAGCCGGGGACAGGGGGGCCAAGAGACCCAGTACTTC. The chain couples TRBV19 to TRBJ2-5; 11 nucleotides line up with TRBD1. Trimming took 9 bases from V and 1 from J; bases not matched to a gene: 4. The CDR3 is 14 residues long. Per germline, CDR1 LNHDA and CDR2 SQIVND (reference sequence).

The gene calls are TRBV7-2 and TRBJ1-2; D gene ambiguous. There are 15 residues in the CDR3. V gave up 5 bases and J gave up 5 bases, with 18 bases separating them. The germline gives CDR1 SGHTA, CDR2 FQGNSA. CDR3 sequence reads: CASSPREITSYGYTF. CDR3 in DNA: TGTGCCAGCAGCCCCCGGGAGATTACCTCATATGGCTACACCTTC.

The gene calls are TRBV29-1 and TRBJ2-1; D is undetermined. The CDR3 loop spans 12 amino acids. Trimming stripped 5 bases from V and 1 base from J, with 6 bases between. Germline V gene sequence: CDR1 SQVTM, CDR2 ANQGSEA. The CDR3 nucleotides read TGCAGCGTTACGGGTTCCTACAATGAGCAGTTCTTC. Translating gives CSVTGSYNEQFF.

This clone was seen a handful of times. The chain uses TRBV10-2 and TRBJ1-5, with 7 bases lining up with TRBD1. The CDR3 spans 13 residues. Looked up from germline, CDR1 is WSHSY and CDR2 is SAAADI. With 6 bases clipped from V and 7 bases from J, the junction kept 6 bases outside the gene matches. CDR3 sequence: CASRDRSRQPQHF. The CDR3 nucleotides are TGCGCCAGCAGGGACAGGTCAAGACAGCCCCAGCATTTT.

Here the CDR3 reads CASSEAWTEETQYF. The CDR3 nucleotides are TGTGCCAGCAGTGAAGCTTGGACAGAAGAGACCCAGTACTTC. The V gene is TRBV6-1, the J gene TRBJ2-5, with a tentative D call TRBD1 (6 bases). Germline CDR1 is MNHNS and CDR2 is SASEGT. The ends were cut back, 0 bases at V and 3 bases at J, with 8 bases in the middle. The CDR3 runs to 14 residues.

The chain has TRBV27 and TRBJ1-2; D unresolved. Per germline, CDR1 MNHEY and CDR2 SMNVEV (reference sequence). The CDR3 runs to 15 residues. V was cut by 5 bases and J by 3 bases, with 16 bases left in between. The CDR3 sequence is CASSRTSSLHYGYTF. The DNA for the CDR3 is TGTGCCAGCAGTCGGACTTCCTCTCTCCACTATGGCTACACCTTC.

The V gene is TRBV27, the J gene TRBJ2-1; unclear D gene. Trimming stripped 8 bases from V and 1 base from J, with 9 bases between. Germline assignment: CDR1 MNHEY and CDR2 SMNVEV (reference sequence). The length of the CDR3 is 13 residues. Here the CDR3 reads CASGPQSYNEQFF. CDR3 DNA: TGTGCCAGCGGCCCCCAGTCCTACAATGAGCAGTTCTTC.

J is TRBJ2-3 and V is TRBV10-3, with a possible D match to TRBD1 (7 bases). Germline V gene data show CDR1 as ENHRY and CDR2 as SYGVKD. The CDR3 has 15 amino acids. Between the trimmed V and J ends, which lost 6 bases and 0 bases, there was a span of 13 bases. Written as DNA, the CDR3 is TGTGCCATCAGCGCAGGGGGGATTAGCACAGATACGCAGTATTTT. Its protein is CAISAGGISTDTQYF.

The V call is TRBV30, the J call TRBJ1-6, with 9 bases aligning to TRBD1. This CDR3 spans 14 amino acids. Looked up from germline, CDR1 is GTSNPN and CDR2 is SVGIG (reference sequence). V was pared by 0 bases and J by 10 bases, with 4 bases of the junction left unmatched. The CDR3 nucleotides read TGTGCCTGGAGTGTGGACAGGGGCATCTCACCCCTCCACTTT. It encodes CAWSVDRGISPLHF.

The V call is TRBV29-1, the J call TRBJ2-1; D not certain. V lost 7 bases and J 8 bases, leaving 12 bases between the germline ends. The CDR3 contains 11 residues. The germline gives CDR1 SQVTM, CDR2 ANQGSEA. The CDR3 nucleotides are TGCAGCGGAGTCGTTACCGATGAGCAGTTCTTC. Protein: CSGVVTDEQFF.